This T cell receptor beta chain came from a study of T cell responses to AZD1222 COVID-19 vaccine. Germline-derived CDR1 and CDR2 are SGHAT and FQNNGV. This CDR3 is built from 16 residues. The V and J ends lost 5 bases and 5 bases respectively, with 21 bases between them. Sequencing was performed with immunoSEQ multiplex PCR; in TCRdb, only in-frame clones are kept and a portion is missing. The top ten hold over 9% of the sample, which has approximately 130,000 clones, 80% to 90% seen once. The chain recombines TRBV11-2 with TRBJ1-1; D may be TRBD1 (5 bases). The material sequenced was peripheral blood, taken 28 days after the second AZD1222 dose. This TCR was sampled from an adult who received the AZD1222 COVID-19 vaccine. The CDR3 region is CASSRTLSPLGTEAFF. CDR3 nucleotides: TGTGCCAGCAGCCGGACACTATCTCCCTTGGGGACTGAAGCTTTCTTT.